This T cell receptor (beta chain) originates from a study of CD8 T cells in ankylosing spondylitis. Overall study findings and caveats: There was a TCR beta motif, made of several highly homologous variants, that appeared characteristic of ankylosing spondylitis blood. In ankylosing spondylitis patients, matched synovial fluid reportedly showed significant enrichment of disease-linked clones.

Quantitative 5'-RACE with molecular barcodes produced the TCR beta libraries. TCRdb redid the calling of the 5' RACE reads with MiXCR, one entry per CDR3 protein. The sample contains around 7,000 distinct CDR3 sequences, roughly 8% of which appear only once. Trimming took off 2 bases at V and 4 bases at J, with 7 bases between the two ends. The CDR3 runs to 14 residues. In germline, CDR1 is SGDLS, CDR2 YYNGEE. Sample share makes this clonotype medium-sized. The target antigen is unknown. Sequenced input: blood, either unsorted or a sorted T cell fraction (not recorded which). The sequence was collected from a male donor with ankylosing spondylitis or in good health (not recorded which). V usage is TRBV9 and J usage is TRBJ1-6; D not resolved. DNA of the CDR3: TGTGCCAGCAGCGTCGGTCAGTATAATTCACCCCTCCACTTT. Translated, it gives CASSVGQYNSPLHF.